What follows are 20 T cell receptor beta chains derived from one specimen sequenced in a study of cytomegalovirus exposure and HLA in healthy donors. Use of 60 Vbeta and 13 Jbeta primers characterized the PCR. The table came from immunoSEQ multiplex PCR; TCRdb's copy has only in-frame clones and leaves some out. Of 130,000 to 150,000 clones in the sample, approximately 9% were seen once. What was sequenced was PBMCs. The receptors were gathered from a male donor in good health and CMV-seronegative.

The J gene is TRBJ1-3, the V gene TRBV27; the match to TRBD1 covers 7 bases. The germline V gene has CDR1 MNHEY and CDR2 SMNVEV (reference sequence). Unmatched junction bases numbered 5, after V lost 5 bases and J lost 1 base. This CDR3 has 15 residues. CDR3 DNA: TGTGCCAGCAGTCCAATGGACAGGTCTGGAAACACCATATATTTT. It is translated as CASSPMDRSGNTIYF.

A few counts support this clone. The J gene is TRBJ2-2, the V gene TRBV7-2; possible D gene TRBD2, 5 bases. This CDR3 spans 14 amino acids. The V and J ends lost 3 bases and 5 bases respectively, with 10 bases between them. CDR1 and CDR2 from the germline V gene are SGHTA and FQGNSA. As DNA, the CDR3 is TGTGCCAGCAGCTTCGCTAGAGGGACCGGGGAGCTGTTTTTT. It yields the protein CASSFARGTGELFF.

In its sample, this clone was seen a few times. This sequence joins TRBV5-8 and TRBJ2-1; D remains ambiguous. With 4 bases removed from V and 8 bases from J, the gap between germline ends came to 10 bases. The CDR3 is 12 amino acids. Germline CDR1 reads SGHTS; CDR2 reads YDEGEE. Here the CDR3 DNA reads TGTGCCAGCAGCGATGAGGTCCATGAGCAGTTCTTC. It yields the protein CASSDEVHEQFF.

This chain connects TRBV5-1 to TRBJ2-2; perhaps TRBD2 as D (6 bases). Deletions cut 4 bases from V and 6 bases from J, with 10 bases between. The CDR3 is 13 amino acids. From germline, CDR1 is SGHRS and CDR2 YFSETQ. CDR3 in amino acids: CASSLREAGELFF. The DNA of the CDR3 is TGCGCCAGCAGCCTCAGGGAGGCCGGGGAGCTGTTTTTT.

Only a few counts were recorded for this clone. The rearrangement links TRBV5-1 to TRBJ2-3; the match to TRBD2 covers 10 bases. CDR1 is SGHRS and CDR2 is YFSETQ in the germline V gene. V lost 0 bases, J lost 5 bases, and 6 bases stayed unmatched. The CDR3 extends over 16 amino acids. As DNA, the CDR3 is TGCGCCAGCAGCTTGGAGCTAGCGGGAGTGGGAGATACGCAGTATTTT. It is translated as CASSLELAGVGDTQYF.

The rearrangement joins TRBV5-1 to TRBJ1-1; D call uncertain. V gave up 2 bases and J gave up 4 bases, with 12 bases separating them. CDR3 length: 14 amino acids. Germline CDR1 is SGHRS and CDR2 is YFSETQ. CDR3 in amino acids: CASSFLRLGTEAFF. In nucleotides, the CDR3 is TGCGCCAGCAGCTTTCTCAGACTCGGCACTGAAGCTTTCTTT.

This chain uses TRBV18 with TRBJ1-1, with no clear D. V gave up 3 bases and J gave up 4 bases, with 15 bases separating them. Germline lookup yields CDR1 KGHSH and CDR2 LQKENI. The CDR3 extends over 15 amino acids. Written as DNA, the CDR3 is TGTGCCAGCTCACCCTTGGGTGATCGAGGCACTGAAGCTTTCTTT. Its protein is CASSPLGDRGTEAFF.

This sequence joins TRBV19 and TRBJ2-3; perhaps TRBD2 as D (5 bases). This CDR3 contains 16 residues. Germline values: CDR1 LNHDA, CDR2 SQIVND (reference sequence). V was shortened by 7 bases and J by 4 bases, with 21 bases between the two germline ends. The CDR3 sequence is CASNFKGLGNSDTQYF. Written as DNA, the CDR3 is TGTGCCAGTAATTTTAAAGGACTTGGCAATTCAGATACGCAGTATTTT.

This CDR3 is CASSIRGQVVTGANVLTF. The CDR3 DNA reads TGTGCCAGTAGTATCAGAGGACAGGTGGTTACGGGGGCCAACGTCCTGACTTTC. This chain connects TRBV19 to TRBJ2-6, with 7 bases that match TRBD1. The J segment lost 4 bases and the V segment lost 3 bases, leaving 12 bases of the junction unmatched. Germline loops: CDR1 LNHDA, CDR2 SQIVND (reference sequence). The CDR3 extends over 18 amino acids.

In its sample, this clone was seen a few times. This CDR3 is CASSLDGSGGGNTIYF. CDR3 sequence (DNA): TGTGCCAGCAGCTTAGATGGATCGGGGGGCGGAAACACCATATATTTT. This chain joins TRBV11-2 and TRBJ1-3; D is possibly TRBD1 (6 bases). Trimming cost V 0 bases and J 4 bases, with 13 bases left between them. This CDR3 is 16 amino acids long. CDR1 is SGHAT, CDR2 FQNNGV, per germline. The full variable domain, its missing parts supplied by reference TRBV11-2 and TRBJ1-3, is EAGVAQSPRYKIIEKRQSVAFWCNPISGHATLYWYQQILGQGPKLLIQFQNNGVVDDSQLPKDRFSAERLKGVDSTLKIQPAKLEDSAVYLCASSLDGSGGGNTIYFGEGSWLTVV.

This clone has just a few counts. The chain has TRBV29-1 and TRBJ1-3; the D gene is possibly TRBD1 (5 bases). CDR3 length: 16 residues. Trimming removed 7 bases at V and 0 bases at J, with 19 bases between. Germline V gives CDR1 SQVTM, CDR2 ANQGSEA. CDR3 coding DNA: TGCAGCGCCGTAGGGGCGACGGATCCCTCTGGAAACACCATATATTTT. Its protein is CSAVGATDPSGNTIYF.

The V call is TRBV9, the J call TRBJ1-5, with TRBD1 as a possible D gene (5 bases). CDR3 length equals 12 residues. Germline V lookup: CDR1 SGDLS, CDR2 YYNGEE. V was trimmed by 5 bases and J by 4 bases, leaving 7 bases between them. The CDR3 protein is CASSQGNQPQHF. CDR3 nucleotide sequence: TGTGCCAGCAGTCAGGGTAATCAGCCCCAGCATTTT.

This clone was seen a few times. The chain employs TRBV19 and TRBJ1-1; D uncertain. V lost 7 bases and J lost 6, with 21 bases in between. CDR3 length: 15 residues. Germline-derived CDR1 and CDR2 are LNHDA and SQIVND (reference sequence). The CDR3 is CASTPGGRGPSEAFF. CDR3 in DNA: TGTGCCAGTACCCCCGGAGGGCGCGGTCCCTCTGAAGCTTTCTTT.

This clone has just a few counts. This chain joins TRBV19 and TRBJ2-1, with D possibly matching TRBD1 (8 bases). This CDR3 region has 15 residues. V was shortened by 1 base and J by 7 bases, with 14 bases between the two germline ends. The germline CDR1 and CDR2 sequences are LNHDA and SQIVND (reference sequence). CDR3 protein: CASSIANRGGNEQFF. CDR3 DNA: TGTGCCAGTAGTATAGCAAACAGGGGGGGGAATGAGCAGTTCTTC.

This clone was seen a handful of times. This sequence joins TRBV28 and TRBJ1-1; a weak D match, TRBD1 (5 bases). Germline CDR1 MDHEN, CDR2 SYDVKM. This CDR3 region has 16 residues. V lost 5 bases to trimming and J lost 0 bases, with 16 bases between them. CDR3 sequence (DNA): TGTGCCAGCAGTCCCCGACAGATGGTCATGAACACTGAAGCTTTCTTT. Protein product: CASSPRQMVMNTEAFF.

This clone was counted a few times. The chain recombines TRBV6-6 with TRBJ2-2, with D possibly matching TRBD2 (6 bases). Deletions cut 0 bases from V and 4 bases from J, with 12 bases between. Germline V CDR1 and CDR2: MNHNY, SVGAGI (reference sequence). This CDR3 contains 16 residues. CDR3 in amino acids: CASSYSEGIFTGELFF. The CDR3 nucleotides are TGTGCCAGCAGTTACTCGGAGGGGATATTCACCGGGGAGCTGTTTTTT.

This chain connects TRBV4-1 to TRBJ1-4, with 8 bases that match TRBD1. With 5 bases clipped from V and 3 bases from J, the junction kept 5 bases outside the gene matches. Germline CDR1 and CDR2: MGHRA and YSYEKL. CDR3 size: 15 residues. The CDR3 loop reads CASSVPGQANEKLFF. The DNA for the CDR3 is TGCGCCAGCAGCGTCCCGGGACAGGCTAATGAAAAACTGTTTTTT.

This clone has just a few counts. The chain combines TRBV7-3 with TRBJ2-2; the D gene is possibly TRBD2 (6 bases). The CDR3 runs to 16 residues. Deletions cut 1 base from V and 0 bases from J, with 9 bases between. Germline-derived CDR1 and CDR2 are SGHTA and FQGTGA. CDR3 DNA: TGTGCCAGCAGCTTAAGGAGGGGAGCGAACACCGGGGAGCTGTTTTTT. This gives the protein CASSLRRGANTGELFF.

This CDR3 reads CASTLRLAGNTGELFF. The CDR3 DNA is TGTGCCAGCACCCTAAGACTAGCGGGAAACACCGGGGAGCTGTTTTTT. V and J are TRBV9 and TRBJ2-2; 11 nucleotides line up with TRBD2. With V trimmed by 6 bases and J by 2 bases, 6 bases remained unmatched. The CDR3 spans 16 residues. Germline V lookup: CDR1 SGDLS, CDR2 YYNGEE.

This clone was detected a few times. The genes are TRBV4-1 and TRBJ2-3, with D hard to call. The CDR3 has 13 residues. Trimming took off 2 bases at V and 4 bases at J, with 7 bases between the two ends. Germline CDR1 MGHRA, CDR2 YSYEKL. The CDR3: CASSQMRPDTQYF. DNA for the CDR3: TGCGCCAGCAGCCAAATGCGTCCAGATACGCAGTATTTT.